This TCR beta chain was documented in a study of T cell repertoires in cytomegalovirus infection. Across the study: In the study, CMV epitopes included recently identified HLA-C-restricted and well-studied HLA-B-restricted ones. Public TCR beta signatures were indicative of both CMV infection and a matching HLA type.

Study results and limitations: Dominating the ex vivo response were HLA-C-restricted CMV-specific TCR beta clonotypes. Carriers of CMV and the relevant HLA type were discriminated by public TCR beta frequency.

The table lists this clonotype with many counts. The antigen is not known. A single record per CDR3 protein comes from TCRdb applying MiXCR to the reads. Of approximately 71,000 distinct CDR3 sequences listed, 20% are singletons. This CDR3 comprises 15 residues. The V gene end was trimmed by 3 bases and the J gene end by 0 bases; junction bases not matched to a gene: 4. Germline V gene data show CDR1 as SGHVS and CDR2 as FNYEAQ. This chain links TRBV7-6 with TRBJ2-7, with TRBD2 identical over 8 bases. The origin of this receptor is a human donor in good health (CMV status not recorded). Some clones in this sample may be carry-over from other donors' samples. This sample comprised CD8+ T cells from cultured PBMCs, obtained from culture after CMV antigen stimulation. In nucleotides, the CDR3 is TGTGCCAGCAGCTTGGGTAGCGGGGTCTCCTACGAGCAGTACTTC. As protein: CASSLGSGVSYEQYF.